The 9 T cell receptor beta chains below come from one sample, sequenced in a study of CD8 T cells in Susac syndrome. Reverse transcription of about 0.45 to 1 ug RNA used random hexamers. TCRdb re-derived calls from the immunoSEQ multiplex PCR reads in MiXCR, one entry per CDR3 protein. The sample carries 78,000 or so distinct CDR3 sequences, over 85% recorded once. Material for sequencing was CD8+ T cells from PBMCs. The receptors stem from a human donor with multiple sclerosis.

V and J are TRBV3-1 and TRBJ1-5; D not certain. Germline CDR1 LGHDT, CDR2 YNNKEL (reference sequence). This CDR3 has 13 residues. V shed 2 bases and J shed 7 bases, with 9 bases lying between them. CDR3 sequence reads: CASSQMARQPQHF. In DNA form, the CDR3 reads TGTGCCAGCAGCCAAATGGCAAGGCAGCCCCAGCATTTT.

The CDR3 protein is CASSLAYRAVEAFF. CDR3 nucleotides: TGTGCCAGCAGCCTTGCGTACAGGGCCGTTGAAGCTTTCTTT. This chain connects TRBV3-1 to TRBJ1-1, with D perhaps matching TRBD1 (6 bases). This CDR3 region has 14 residues. CDR1 LGHDT and CDR2 YNNKEL come from the germline V gene (reference sequence). V gave up 4 bases and J gave up 7 bases, with 16 bases separating them.

The chain has TRBV6-2 or TRBV6-3 and TRBJ2-3; 9 nucleotides align to TRBD2. Germline CDR1 and CDR2: MNHEY and SVGEGT. The CDR3 runs to 17 residues. Trimming at V came to 0 bases and at J to 4 bases, leaving 8 bases not matched to a gene. The CDR3 region has the DNA TGTGCCAGCAGTTACTCGACTAGCGGTGAATTCCCAGATACGCAGTATTTT. Its protein is CASSYSTSGEFPDTQYF.

Worth noting for this clonotype: One junction end does not reproduce the germline sequence, and a read error may be involved. V gene TRBV19 combines with J gene TRBJ2-7; D might be TRBD2 (5 bases). The germline V gene encodes CDR1 LNHDA and CDR2 SQIVND (reference sequence). CDR3 length: 16 amino acids. The CDR3 DNA reads TGTGCCACTTCCCGGGGTACAGACCTTCGCTCCTCCGAGCAGTACTTC. Translated, it gives CATSRGTDLRSSEQYF.

The rearrangement links TRBV20-1 to TRBJ2-5; 12 bases match TRBD2. The CDR3 is made up of 14 amino acids. Germline V gene sequence: CDR1 DFQATT, CDR2 SNEGSKA (reference sequence). V was clipped by 3 bases and J by 5 bases; unmatched bases: 4. CDR3 loop: CSASLAGGWETQYF. CDR3 nucleotide sequence: TGCAGTGCTAGCCTAGCGGGGGGGTGGGAGACCCAGTACTTC.

This clonotype was recorded once. The chain is built from TRBV10-3 and TRBJ1-2; D is possibly TRBD1 (5 bases). The CDR3 extends over 15 amino acids. V was pared by 0 bases and J by 4 bases, with 12 bases between. The germline V gene encodes CDR1 ENHRY and CDR2 SYGVKD. CDR3 nucleotide sequence: TGTGCCATCAGTGAGTCCCAGGGCAGGGTCTATGGCTACACCTTC. It translates to CAISESQGRVYGYTF.

The rearrangement links TRBV5-4 to TRBJ1-4, with D perhaps matching TRBD1 (6 bases). The CDR3 runs 14 residues. The germline V gene has CDR1 SGHNT and CDR2 YYREEE (reference sequence). Trimming removed 4 bases at V and 1 base at J, with 8 bases between. The CDR3 loop reads CASSLRGTNEKLFF. CDR3 in DNA: TGTGCCAGCAGCCTCAGGGGAACTAATGAAAAACTGTTTTTT.

This clonotype has only one observation. The V call is TRBV10-2, the J call TRBJ2-4, with 8 bases matching TRBD2. Germline CDR1 WSHSY, CDR2 SAAADI. The ends lost 0 bases at V and 1 base at J; junction bases unmatched: 8. This CDR3 has 18 amino acids. The CDR3 nucleotides read TGCGCCAGCAGTGAGTCAGGGACGGGAGGGCGTGCCAAAAACATTCAGTACTTC. It encodes CASSESGTGGRAKNIQYF.

This clonotype has just a few counts. J is TRBJ2-7 and V is TRBV18; D remains unclear. V lost 5 bases and J lost 1, with 3 bases in between. The CDR3 length is 11 residues. In germline, CDR1 is KGHSH, CDR2 LQKENI. CDR3: CASSASYEQYF. The CDR3 DNA follows: TGTGCCAGCTCAGCTTCCTACGAGCAGTACTTC.